This TCR beta chain is from a study of blood T cell repertoires in COVID-19. The table came from immunoSEQ multiplex PCR; TCRdb's copy has only in-frame clones and leaves some out. This repertoire shows fewer than 250,000 clones, 86% found once; its top ten account for approximately 2%. V was cut by 8 bases and J by 5 bases, with 6 bases left in between. This CDR3 region has 10 residues. Germline CDR1 reads LNHDA; CDR2 reads SQIVND (reference sequence). The sequence derives from a woman between 50 and 59 years old who had recovered from COVID-19. J is TRBJ1-2 and V is TRBV19, with D possibly TRBD1 on 5 matching bases. The specimen was PBMCs or T cells enriched from blood (not recorded which). The CDR3 DNA reads TGTGCCAGTCCAGGGTATGGCTACACCTTC. Protein: CASPGYGYTF.